This T cell receptor (beta chain) comes out of a study of T cells after posttransplantation cyclophosphamide. The germline gives CDR1 SGHTA, CDR2 FQGTGA. Trimming shortened V by 4 bases and J by 9 bases, and 15 bases separated the two germline ends. The CDR3 is made up of 14 amino acids. Remarks on this clone: What it recognizes is unknown.

Sequencing was performed with immunoSEQ multiplex PCR; in TCRdb, only in-frame clones are kept and a portion is missing. This record lists some 50,000 clones, none seen once only, and the top ten clones contain 2% to 2.5%. Study conclusions and caveats: TRB clonality was highly associated with recipient CMV seropositivity and reactivation. TRB overlap between skin or GI tissue T cells and blood was limited.

The sample consisted of PBMCs. The sequence came from a middle-aged man in good health, CMV-negative, and a related stem cell transplant donor. V usage is TRBV7-3 and J usage is TRBJ1-4; D is unresolved. The CDR3 DNA reads TGTGCCAGCAGCTCGATGGGCGTGAAGCAAAAACTGTTTTTT. Translation: CASSSMGVKQKLFF.